This entry describes one T cell receptor (beta chain). It was with 60 Vbeta and 13 Jbeta primers that the PCR ran. Sequenced by immunoSEQ multiplex PCR; TCRdb stores in-frame clones only, minus some. The sample contains 110,000 or so clones, around three quarters of which appear only once. V gave up 4 bases and J gave up 7 bases; unmatched junction bases: 6. Germline-derived CDR1 and CDR2 are SGHRS and YFSETQ. The CDR3 consists of 16 residues. The data were obtained in a study of cytomegalovirus exposure and HLA in healthy donors. Healthy bone marrow donors made up the cohort. The sequence was collected from a man between 45 and 60 years old in good health and CMV-seropositive. This sequence joins TRBV5-1 and TRBJ1-6; 12 bases fit TRBD1. The sample consisted of PBMCs. CDR3 DNA sequence: TGCGCCAGCAGCAAGGGGACAGGGGGCTGGAATTCACCCCTCCACTTT. Protein product: CASSKGTGGWNSPLHF.